Here is one T cell receptor beta chain with its context. As originally analysed: Estimates of nucleated cell counts were drawn from the amplification of reference gene primers. Method: immunoSEQ multiplex PCR; TCRdb's copy keeps in-frame clones and lacks some. The V and J calls and clone size come from that table; D and trimming were worked out from the DNA. The sample consists of 400,000 to 450,000 clones, around 91% of them appearing once. The data stem from a study of blood T cell repertoires in COVID-19. Overall study context: T cells, B-cell-depleted T cells, or PBMCs provided the cDNA or gDNA that served as material.

The trim removed 3 bases at V and 0 bases at J, leaving 13 bases unmatched. Germline-derived CDR1 and CDR2 are LNHDA and SQIVND (reference sequence). The CDR3 totals 18 residues. Seattle participants joined during active infection and were tracked over time. Input material: peripheral blood. The receptor was isolated from a woman in her forties with COVID-19, enrolled during active disease. The chain is built from TRBV19 and TRBJ2-7; the match to TRBD1 covers 8 bases. The DNA for the CDR3 is TGTGCCAGTAGTATCGCCCCCCCGACAGGGGTTAGCTCCTACGAGCAGTACTTC. It is translated as CASSIAPPTGVSSYEQYF. Full variable domain (outside the CDR3, taken from reference TRBV19 and TRBJ2-7): DGGITQSPKYLFRKEGQNVTLSCEQNLNHDAMYWYRQDPGQGLRLIYYSQIVNDFQKGDIAEGYSVSREKKESFPLTVTSAQKNPTAFYLCASSIAPPTGVSSYEQYFGPGTRLTVT.